The 3 T cell receptor beta chains listed next were all sequenced from one sample in a study of T-cell memory formation after mild COVID-19 (dated by TCRdb to the early 2020s). Library preparation used 5' RACE. Sequencing relied on an Illumina NovaSeq 6000. TCRdb reworked the public reads: Q25 trimming with fastp, MiXCR clone assembly, productive beta chains retained. Rows merge per CDR3 protein into single entries with the most common DNA and genes. A total of 250,000 to 350,000 distinct CDR3 sequences appear in this sample, approximately 19% of them only once. The biggest ten clones account for around 21% of the sample. The material sequenced was PBMCs or a T cell subset sorted from them (not recorded which). The receptors shown here come from a man aged 18-30 years who had mild COVID-19 (a few samples of this study predate the infection). The sample titles of this study are shuffled in the database, so cell type and time point are left out; the donor was told from shared clones.

The rearrangement uses TRBV29-1 and TRBJ2-7; a weak D match, TRBD1 (7 bases). The CDR3 runs to 14 residues. CDR1 and CDR2 from the germline V gene are SQVTM and ANQGSEA. V was cut by 1 base and J by 2 bases, with 12 bases left in between. CDR3 in amino acids: CSVEGQGGAYEQYF. CDR3 DNA: TGCAGCGTTGAAGGTCAGGGGGGCGCCTACGAGCAGTACTTC.

This clonotype has just a few counts. The chain has TRBV14 and TRBJ2-7, with 8 nucleotides matching TRBD2. Germline CDR1 and CDR2: SGHDN and FVKESK. The length of the CDR3 is 14 residues. The V and J ends lost 0 bases and 6 bases, in that order; junction bases with no gene match: 4. The CDR3: CASSQEHGRGEQYV. As DNA, the CDR3 is TGTGCCAGCAGCCAAGAACACGGGAGGGGCGAGCAGTACGTC.

The V and J genes are TRBV6-6 and TRBJ2-3; D is tentatively TRBD1 or TRBD2 (5 bases each). The CDR3 has 16 residues. Germline CDR1 MNHNY, CDR2 SVGAGI (reference sequence). V lost 2 bases and J 0 bases, leaving 12 bases between the germline ends. CDR3 region: CASSYPWDDSTDTQYF. The CDR3 nucleotides are TGTGCCAGCAGTTACCCTTGGGACGATAGCACAGATACGCAGTATTTT.